This TCR beta chain stems from a study of cytomegalovirus exposure and HLA in healthy donors. General observations from the study: TCR beta chain V- and J-gene trimming was linked, in a later analysis, to a missense variant in DCLRE1C. It was taken for granted in presence/absence analyses that sequencing depth across donors was roughly uniform. Being indistinguishable, some V segments were excluded, TRBV6-2 and TRBV6-3 among them.

It was with 60 Vbeta and 13 Jbeta primers that the PCR ran. Method: immunoSEQ multiplex PCR; TCRdb's copy keeps in-frame clones and lacks some. Among some 150,000 clones listed, about four fifths were seen once. The germline gives CDR1 SGHDT, CDR2 YYEEEE. V lost 4 bases and J lost 0, with 13 bases in between. The CDR3 runs 15 residues. Donors were nominally healthy when sampled, though unrecorded immune exposures were likely. A note on this clone: Its antigen is unidentified.

This sequence originates from a man in his fifties in good health and CMV-seropositive. The chain carries TRBV5-6 and TRBJ1-2, with D maybe TRBD1 (6 bases). The source material was PBMCs. CDR3 in amino acids: CASSLRQVSNYGYTF. CDR3 bases: TGTGCCAGCAGCCTGAGACAGGTTTCTAACTATGGCTACACCTTC.